This T cell receptor beta chain was observed in a study of blood T cell repertoires in COVID-19. Study overall: In each case, the material was cDNA or gDNA derived from T cells, B-cell-depleted T cells, or PBMCs.

Participants, 18 to 89 years old, spanned under 30 US areas. Cohort allocation depended upon clinical history that participants reported. Original data processing: From reference gene primer amplification, estimates of nucleated cell counts were derived. The table came from immunoSEQ multiplex PCR; TCRdb's copy has only in-frame clones and leaves some out. That table gives V, J and clone size, and the DNA gave D and trimming. The sample yields hundreds of thousands of clones, about 88% seen once. Sequencing input: PBMCs or T cells enriched from blood (not recorded which). The TCR sequence derives from a woman in her forties who had recovered from COVID-19.

The CDR3 DNA is TGTGCCAGCAGTTTCTTCCCTAGGAGGGAGACCCAGTACTTC. It yields the protein CASSFFPRRETQYF. The chain carries TRBV6-2 or TRBV6-3 and TRBJ2-5; D may be TRBD2 (5 bases). This CDR3 is built from 14 residues. Per germline, CDR1 MNHEY and CDR2 SVGEGT. V was pared by 4 bases and J by 5 bases, with 14 bases between.